These 21 T cell receptor beta chains were all obtained from the same sample, sequenced in a study of T cells in Graves' hyperthyroidism and ophthalmopathy. It was RNA transcripts that yielded the amplified TCR beta CDR3 regions. HTBI primers drove first-round RT-PCR of the TCR CDR3. TCRdb analysed the multiplex PCR reads with MiXCR anew, one entry per CDR3 protein. In the table there are 40,000 to 55,000 distinct CDR3 sequences, about 52% of which are singletons. Sequencing used peripheral blood or thyroid tissue (not recorded which). All receptors derive from a woman between 50 and 59 years old with Graves' hyperthyroidism.

The CDR3 protein is CASSEPYSAGTILPGELFF. The CDR3 DNA follows: TGTGCCAGCAGTGAACCGTACTCCGCCGGGACCATATTGCCCGGGGAGCTGTTTTTT. The gene calls are TRBV7-9 and TRBJ2-2, with D perhaps given as TRBD1 or TRBD2 (5 bases each). Germline loops: CDR1 SEHNR, CDR2 FQNEAQ (reference sequence). The CDR3 length is 19 residues. Deletions cut 6 bases from V and 6 bases from J, with 29 bases between.

A single count supports this clonotype. This chain connects TRBV2 to TRBJ1-2, with a possible D match to TRBD1 (6 bases). This CDR3 comprises 16 residues. V gave up 1 base and J gave up 0 bases, with 12 bases separating them. Germline CDR1 is SNHLY and CDR2 is FYNNEI. CDR3 loop: CASSEGGRGANYGYTF. CDR3 sequence (DNA): TGTGCCAGCAGTGAAGGGGGCAGGGGAGCTAACTATGGCTACACCTTC.

This clonotype was detected ten times or more. V and J are TRBV4-2 and TRBJ1-1; 7 bases fit TRBD1. V shed 0 bases and J 4 bases; nucleotides not matched to a gene: 8. CDR3 length: 16 residues. Germline V CDR1 and CDR2: LGHNA, YNFKEQ. The CDR3 reads CASSQETGYLGTEAFF. The CDR3 region has the DNA TGTGCCAGCAGCCAAGAGACAGGGTATCTCGGCACTGAAGCTTTCTTT.

This clonotype has at least ten counts. This chain joins TRBV7-2 and TRBJ2-7; D may be TRBD2 (5 bases). This CDR3 has 15 residues. Trimming pared 5 bases from V and 3 bases from J, leaving 17 bases between. In germline, CDR1 is SGHTA, CDR2 FQGNSA. CDR3 region: CASSIFRTGIYEQYF. The DNA of the CDR3 is TGTGCCAGCAGCATCTTCCGGACGGGGATCTACGAGCAGTACTTC.

This clonotype was picked up many times. The chain has TRBV3-1 and TRBJ1-3, with TRBD1 matching 7 bases. The CDR3 sequence is 14 residues long. Germline V gene lookup returns CDR1 LGHDT and CDR2 YNNKEL (reference sequence). The trim removed 5 bases at V and 2 bases at J, leaving 3 bases unmatched. CDR3 in DNA: TGTGCCAGCAGCTACGGGACAGCTGGAAACACCATATATTTT. Translation: CASSYGTAGNTIYF.

The chain employs TRBV2 and TRBJ2-7; a weak D match, TRBD1 (6 bases). Germline V lookup: CDR1 SNHLY, CDR2 FYNNEI. The V gene lost 5 bases and the J gene lost 2 bases, with 13 bases spanning the gap. The CDR3 has 14 amino acids. Here the CDR3 reads CASSRDRSTYEQYF. The DNA for the CDR3 is TGTGCCAGCAGTAGAGACAGGTCCACCTACGAGCAGTACTTC.

The V call is TRBV7-6, the J call TRBJ2-5; D is tentatively TRBD1 or TRBD2 (5 bases each). Looked up from germline, CDR1 is SGHVS and CDR2 is FNYEAQ. The CDR3 sequence is 18 residues long. Trimming stripped 1 base from V and 5 bases from J, with 23 bases between. The CDR3 nucleotides are TGTGCCAGCAGCTTAGGTCGAGTGTCCCCCGGAGAGGGGGAGACCCAGTACTTC. Protein sequence: CASSLGRVSPGEGETQYF.

This clonotype has at least ten counts. In DNA form, the CDR3 reads TGTGCCAGCAGCCCGAGCGCCGCCAATACGCAGTATTTT. It specifies CASSPSAANTQYF. V usage is TRBV5-4 and J usage is TRBJ2-3; D gene ambiguous. Germline V gene lookup returns CDR1 SGHNT and CDR2 YYREEE (reference sequence). CDR3 length: 13 residues. Trimming left V 4 bases short and J 7 bases short, with 13 bases between.

V usage is TRBV7-9 and J usage is TRBJ1-2, with unresolved D. CDR3 size: 12 residues. From germline, CDR1 is SEHNR and CDR2 FQNEAQ (reference sequence). V lost 0 bases and J lost 12, with 11 bases in between. The DNA for the CDR3 is TGTGCCAGCAGCTTAGCTGCAATTGGAAACACCTTC. Its translation: CASSLAAIGNTF.

This clonotype appeared many times. The chain couples TRBV3-1 to TRBJ2-2; D is unresolved. Germline lookup yields CDR1 LGHDT and CDR2 YNNKEL (reference sequence). Trimming took 8 bases from V and 1 from J, leaving 11 bases between them. The CDR3 runs 14 residues. The CDR3 region has the DNA TGTGCCAGCGGGTCGACACAGAACACCGGGGAGCTGTTTTTT. This codes for CASGSTQNTGELFF.

The chain employs TRBV10-3 and TRBJ2-2; unclear D gene. This CDR3 has 12 residues. Trimming took off 6 bases at V and 6 bases at J, with 8 bases between the two ends. The germline CDR1 and CDR2 sequences are ENHRY and SYGVKD. The CDR3 reads CAISARAGELFF. The CDR3 region has the DNA TGTGCCATCAGCGCCCGGGCCGGGGAGCTGTTTTTT.

Regarding this clonotype: This CDR3 is missing its conserved last phenylalanine or tryptophan, likely due to a read error. The chain carries TRBV12-3 or TRBV12-4 and TRBJ1-6; D ambiguous. The CDR3 spans 15 residues. V was trimmed by 2 bases and J by 4 bases, leaving 9 bases between them. The CDR3 region is CASSLTSSYNSPLHL. The CDR3 DNA follows: TGTGCCAGCAGTTTAACGAGCTCTTATAATTCACCCCTCCACCTT.

This clonotype was detected many times. Here the CDR3 DNA reads TGTGCCAGCAGCTTGTATACCCGGGACACTGAAGCTTTCTTT. Amino acids: CASSLYTRDTEAFF. The genes are TRBV5-5 and TRBJ1-1; D unresolved. Germline CDR1 SGHKS, CDR2 YYEKEE (reference sequence). V was trimmed by 1 base and J by 3 bases, leaving 10 bases between them. The CDR3 spans 14 residues.

In this sample, this clonotype turned up a few times. V is TRBV13 and J is TRBJ2-7; no clear D. The CDR3 runs 11 residues. The V gene lost 6 bases and the J gene lost 5 bases, with 8 bases spanning the gap. The germline gives CDR1 PRHDT, CDR2 FYEKMQ (reference sequence). CDR3 bases: TGTGCCAGCAGTTCAGGCCACGAGCAGTACTTC. It encodes CASSSGHEQYF.

J is TRBJ2-7 and V is TRBV5-1; either TRBD1 or TRBD2 may supply D (5 bases each). Trimming pared 0 bases from V and 6 bases from J, leaving 31 bases between. Germline V gene sequence: CDR1 SGHRS, CDR2 YFSETQ. This CDR3 region has 20 residues. CDR3 loop: CASSLAVGLGRLAGNGEQYF. CDR3 nucleotide sequence: TGCGCCAGCAGCTTGGCCGTCGGGCTGGGGCGGCTAGCCGGGAATGGCGAGCAGTACTTC.

The chain is built from TRBV28 and TRBJ2-2; D ambiguous. The germline CDR1 and CDR2 sequences are MDHEN and SYDVKM. Trimming removed 8 bases at V and 0 bases at J, with 10 bases between. The CDR3 covers 14 residues. The CDR3 DNA reads as TGTGCCAGCGTTTTCGGCGCGAACACCGGGGAGCTGTTTTTT. Translation gives CASVFGANTGELFF.

In this sample, this clonotype turned up many times. This chain connects TRBV15 to TRBJ2-5; 11 positions agree with TRBD2. CDR1 is LNHNV, CDR2 YYDKDF, per germline (reference sequence). J was trimmed by 1 base and V by 5 bases; bases with no gene match: 9. This CDR3 has 17 residues. CDR3 protein: CATSPPTSGATQETQYF. The CDR3 DNA is TGTGCCACCAGCCCGCCGACTAGCGGGGCAACCCAAGAGACCCAGTACTTC.

As to this clonotype: No conserved phenylalanine or tryptophan is present at the end of the CDR3, so a read error is the likely explanation. The rearrangement links TRBV5-1 to TRBJ1-6; TRBD1 matches 9 bases. Germline V gives CDR1 SGHRS, CDR2 YFSETQ. The CDR3 spans 16 residues. The CDR3 coding sequence is TGCGCCGGCAGCTTGCGGACAGGGGACTATAATTCACCCCTCCACTTA. Amino acids: CAGSLRTGDYNSPLHL.

V is TRBV29-1 and J is TRBJ1-1, with D possibly TRBD1 on 5 matching bases. With 1 base removed from V and 1 base from J, the gap between germline ends came to 7 bases. CDR1 SQVTM and CDR2 ANQGSEA come from the germline V gene. There are 13 residues in the CDR3. The CDR3 loop is CSVEGQGNTEAFF. DNA for the CDR3: TGCAGCGTTGAAGGCCAGGGGAACACTGAAGCTTTCTTT.

V and J are TRBV29-1 and TRBJ2-2; D not resolved. Trimming took off 6 bases at V and 1 base at J, with 9 bases between the two ends. CDR3 length: 13 amino acids. The germline V gene has CDR1 SQVTM and CDR2 ANQGSEA. CDR3 in amino acids: CSVGWENTGELFF. Written as DNA, the CDR3 is TGCAGCGTAGGGTGGGAGAACACCGGGGAGCTGTTTTTT.

Ten or more counts support this clonotype. J is TRBJ1-5 and V is TRBV28, with a weak D call TRBD1 (5 bases). The germline CDR1 and CDR2 sequences are MDHEN and SYDVKM. The germline V and J ends were trimmed by 3 bases and 1 base, with 7 bases remaining between them. The length of the CDR3 is 14 residues. CDR3 nucleotide sequence: TGTGCCAGCAGTTTCCGACAGAGCAATCAGCCCCAGCATTTT. This translates into CASSFRQSNQPQHF. Filled out from reference TRBV28 and TRBJ1-5, the complete variable domain reads DVKVTQSSRYLVKRTGEKVFLECVQDMDHENMFWYRQDPGLGLRLIYFSYDVKMKEKGDIPEGYSVSREKKERFSLILESASTNQTSMYLCASSFRQSNQPQHFGDGTRLSIL.